This T cell receptor beta chain was sequenced in a study of blood T cell repertoires in COVID-19 (dated by TCRdb to 2018 to 2021). For the wider study: Samples covering the acute and convalescent phases of COVID-19 were provided by collaborators in the United States, Italy and Spain. The prospective study material was composed of cDNA or gDNA derived from T cells, B-cell-depleted T cells, or PBMCs. The dataset comprised deeply sampled blood TCRbeta repertoires from subjects exposed to, actively infected with, or recovered from COVID-19. Where available, HLA class I and class II types were obtained from metadata supplied by the sample provider rather than from assay-based typing. Nearly every sample came with metadata listing a de-identified subject ID, COVID-19 status, age in years and sex. The repertoires were made available in a free public database intended to serve as a resource for research on the immune response to SARS-CoV-2. The samples were drawn from the first 160 participants of the ongoing ImmuneRACE study and from more than 1,000 subjects provided by 6 global collaborators. Results and caveats for the whole study, not just this receptor: Clinical and demographic metadata were provided uncurated, with the amount varying by source and participant.

TCRbeta CDR3 regions were amplified from genomic DNA using the immunoSEQ Assay, a bias-controlled multiplex PCR. On the study's bioinformatics: Within the assay, amplification of reference gene primers was used to estimate how many nucleated cells each sample contained. To quantify the absolute abundance of each unique TCRbeta CDR3 rearrangement, sequence reads were collapsed and filtered. Productive Simpson clonality was computed per sample as the square root of Simpson's diversity index over productive rearrangements. TCRdb's version of the immuneACCESS table is confined to in-frame rearrangements and falls short of the full clone set. An unresolved V gene accounts for under half of the shortfall where checked; the remainder is of unknown origin. That table supplies the V and J calls and clone size; D and trimming were determined from the DNA. This sample comprises about 18,000 clones, roughly 88% of them detected only once. Jointly, the top ten make up around 9.6% of the sample.

Trimming leaves V shorter by 0 bases and J shorter by 5 bases, with the junction holding 17 bases beyond the gene matches. The CDR3 numbers 19 residues from cysteine through phenylalanine. Here the CDR3 DNA is all that survives: 57 bases in frame from base 1. CDR1 and CDR2, per the germline V gene, are KGHSH and LQKENI. Collaborating institutions collected whole blood in K2EDTA tubes following their own protocols. For TCRbeta analysis, collaborators shipped samples in one of three forms: frozen whole blood, isolated PBMCs, or DNA extracted from either of those sample types. Points on this clone: The target of this receptor is not known. Base qualities are missing; no much larger clone stands one base away.

The chain is encoded by TRBV18 joined to TRBJ1-2; TRBD1 lines up with 8 middle nucleotides. The specimen sequenced was peripheral blood. The receptor was isolated from a man aged 40-49 years with active COVID-19. The CDR3 protein sequence reads: CASSPPWDRTAVGSYGYTF. The base sequence is TGTGCCAGCTCACCACCTTGGGACAGGACAGCAGTAGGGAGTTATGGCTACACCTTC.